Below are 21 T cell receptor beta chains sequenced from a single sample in a study of T-cell memory formation after mild COVID-19. TCRdb passed the 5' RACE reads through MiXCR, listing each CDR3 protein once. The table has roughly 200,000 distinct CDR3 sequences, 9.5% seen once. The specimen was PBMCs or a T cell subset sorted from them (not recorded which). The receptors were gathered from a man between 18 and 35 years old who had mild COVID-19 (a few samples of this study predate the infection). Cell type and time point are not known.

The rearrangement joins TRBV4-3 to TRBJ2-5; D could derive from TRBD1 or TRBD2 (5 bases each). This CDR3 is built from 15 residues. V was cut by 0 bases and J by 5 bases, with 13 bases left in between. The V gene's germline CDR1 is LGHNA and CDR2 YSLEER. CDR3 nucleotides: TGCGCCAGCAGCCAAGAGAGGGGTGGAGAGGAGACCCAGTACTTC. Translating it yields CASSQERGGEETQYF.

The rearrangement uses TRBV7-8 and TRBJ2-1, with D perhaps TRBD1 (6 bases). The germline CDR1 and CDR2 sequences are SGHVS and FQNEAQ. The V and J ends lost 2 bases and 6 bases respectively, with 14 bases between them. This CDR3 region has 15 residues. The CDR3 coding sequence is TGTGCCAGCAGCTTATTACAGGGACGGCGCAATGAGCAGTTCTTC. This gives the protein CASSLLQGRRNEQFF.

The V and J genes are TRBV4-1 and TRBJ2-3, with 8 nucleotides matching TRBD2. The CDR3 length is 16 residues. CDR1 and CDR2 from the germline V gene are MGHRA and YSYEKL. J gave up 2 bases and V 1 base, and 5 bases lay outside the gene matches. CDR3 loop: CASSQVGSGATDTQYF. The CDR3 nucleotides read TGCGCCAGCAGCCAAGTTGGTAGCGGGGCCACAGATACGCAGTATTTT.

Worth noting for this clonotype: One junction end does not reproduce the germline sequence, and a read error may be involved. The V gene is TRBV29-1, the J gene TRBJ2-5; no reliable D call. The CDR3 spans 12 residues. Germline V CDR1 and CDR2: SQVTM, ANQGSEA. CDR3 DNA: TGCAGCGCCCAGGAGCATCAAGGGACCCAGTACTTC. Protein product: CSAQEHQGTQYF.

The chain joins TRBV29-1 to TRBJ2-7, with 11 bases aligning to TRBD2. CDR3 length equals 15 residues. Germline CDR1 is SQVTM and CDR2 is ANQGSEA. V dropped 0 bases and J dropped 2; count of bases not matched to a gene: 3. The CDR3, as DNA: TGCAGCGTTGAAGATCGACTAGCGGGAACCTACGAGCAGTACTTC. This codes for CSVEDRLAGTYEQYF.

This clonotype was counted ten times or more. The gene calls are TRBV10-2 and TRBJ2-1; 7 bases match TRBD2. Looked up from germline, CDR1 is WSHSY and CDR2 is SAAADI. Germline trimming cut 6 bases from V and 3 bases from J; bases unmatched to any gene: 8. The CDR3 length is 15 residues. CDR3 nucleotides: TGCGCCAGCAGGGAGGAGGCGGGGGACTACAATGAGCAGTTCTTC. Translating it yields CASREEAGDYNEQFF.

The chain joins TRBV5-1 to TRBJ2-7, with D perhaps TRBD1 (5 bases). V was shortened by 2 bases and J by 7 bases, with 10 bases between the two germline ends. The CDR3 runs to 12 residues. Germline V CDR1 and CDR2: SGHRS, YFSETQ. The CDR3 loop reads CASSFTQGEQYF. The CDR3 DNA reads as TGCGCCAGCAGCTTTACCCAGGGAGAGCAGTACTTC. The full variable domain, its missing parts supplied by reference TRBV5-1 and TRBJ2-7, is KAGVTQTPRYLIKTRGQQVTLSCSPISGHRSVSWYQQTPGQGLQFLFEYFSETQRNKGNFPGRFSGRQFSNSRSEMNVSTLELGDSALYLCASSFTQGEQYFGPGTRLTVT.

The V gene is TRBV6-6, the J gene TRBJ2-1; 9 nucleotides align to TRBD1. This CDR3 contains 17 residues. Trimming removed 2 bases from V and 5 bases from J; junction bases left unmatched: 10. Germline loops: CDR1 MNHNY, CDR2 SVGAGI (reference sequence). The CDR3, as DNA: TGTGCCAGCAGTTACCCGCATGGGGACAGGGAACACAATGAGCAGTTCTTC. Protein: CASSYPHGDREHNEQFF.

This clonotype turned up a few times. This chain joins TRBV23-1 and TRBJ2-7; possibly TRBD1 for D (6 bases). TRBV23-1 falls under the ORF class, with uncertain function. Trimming shortened V by 9 bases and J by 6 bases, and 15 bases separated the two germline ends. CDR3 length equals 12 residues. The CDR3 is CARELARGEQYF. CDR3 sequence (DNA): TGCGCCAGAGAACTGGCCAGGGGCGAGCAGTACTTC.

There are many counts of this clonotype. J is TRBJ2-3 and V is TRBV29-1; unclear D gene. Germline V lookup: CDR1 SQVTM, CDR2 ANQGSEA. This CDR3 spans 13 amino acids. Trimming pared 0 bases from V and 0 bases from J, leaving 4 bases between. CDR3 nucleotide sequence: TGCAGCGTTGAAGATGCCAGCACAGATACGCAGTATTTT. It is translated as CSVEDASTDTQYF.

The rearrangement links TRBV7-2 to TRBJ1-3; D unresolved. Germline assignment: CDR1 SGHTA and CDR2 FQGNSA. With 1 base removed from V and 0 bases from J, the gap between germline ends came to 7 bases. The CDR3 has 15 residues. The CDR3 reads CASSLVAGSGNTIYF. Here the CDR3 DNA reads TGTGCCAGCAGCTTAGTAGCCGGCTCTGGAAACACCATATATTTT.

The V and J genes are TRBV5-1 and TRBJ2-1; D gene ambiguous. Germline CDR1 and CDR2: SGHRS and YFSETQ. The CDR3 runs 13 residues. With 2 bases removed from V and 5 bases from J, the gap between germline ends came to 8 bases. The CDR3 here is CASSFSINNEQFF. In DNA, the CDR3 is TGCGCCAGCAGCTTCTCAATAAACAATGAGCAGTTCTTC.

The chain carries TRBV29-1 and TRBJ1-2, with D perhaps matching TRBD1 (5 bases). The CDR3 has 14 residues. The V end was cut by 4 bases, the J end by 6 bases, with 18 bases between. Germline-derived CDR1 and CDR2 are SQVTM and ANQGSEA. The DNA of the CDR3 is TGCAGCGTTGTCCCGACAGACTGGCAGGATGGCTACACCTTC. Translation: CSVVPTDWQDGYTF.

This clonotype was seen only a few times. This chain joins TRBV10-3 and TRBJ2-1; perhaps TRBD1 as D (6 bases). The CDR3 extends over 13 amino acids. Per germline, CDR1 ENHRY and CDR2 SYGVKD. The V end lost 8 bases, the J end lost 11 bases, and 19 bases lay between the germline ends. CDR3 DNA sequence: TGTGCCATCGAACAGGGTCCCCGTCGGAAGCAGTTCTTC. The encoded protein is CAIEQGPRRKQFF.

This clonotype has a handful of counts. An end of the junction does not agree with germline; a read error may underlie this. V usage is TRBV20-1 and J usage is TRBJ2-3; D is possibly TRBD1 (7 bases). CDR1 is DFQATT, CDR2 SNEGSKA, per germline (reference sequence). This CDR3 has 15 residues. CDR3 sequence: CSARRAEGAGDTQYF. The DNA of the CDR3 is TGCAGCGCTAGAAGGGCGGAGGGGGCCGGAGATACGCAGTATTTT.

This clonotype came up a few times. This rearrangement joins TRBV28 to TRBJ1-1; D remains ambiguous. CDR3 length equals 12 residues. The germline V gene has CDR1 MDHEN and CDR2 SYDVKM. V was clipped by 6 bases and J by 7 bases, with 12 bases between them. CDR3 nucleotides: TGTGCCAGCAGCTCCGGCCGCATTGAAGCTTTCTTT. Translated, it gives CASSSGRIEAFF.

This clonotype was counted between two and nine times. The chain links TRBV29-1 to TRBJ2-1; D is unresolved. Trimming cost V 0 bases and J 10 bases, with 19 bases left between them. The CDR3 length is 15 residues. Germline CDR1 and CDR2: SQVTM and ANQGSEA. CDR3 sequence: CSVEDRRYLSVEQFF. CDR3 DNA: TGCAGCGTTGAAGATCGAAGGTACCTCTCGGTCGAGCAGTTCTTC.

The genes are TRBV7-2 and TRBJ1-5; TRBD1 agrees at 9 bases. The CDR3 length is 15 residues. Per germline, CDR1 SGHTA and CDR2 FQGNSA. The ends lost 3 bases at V and 6 bases at J; junction bases unmatched: 6. CDR3 DNA: TGTGCCAGCAGCTTTAGGACAGGGGCTCCTCAGCCCCAGCATTTT. Translated: CASSFRTGAPQPQHF.

This chain uses TRBV18 with TRBJ1-2; TRBD1 matches 10 bases. Germline V CDR1 and CDR2: KGHSH, LQKENI. The CDR3 sequence is 17 residues long. Trimming took 3 bases from V and 8 from J; bases not matched to a gene: 15. The CDR3 loop reads CASSPLHSGTGDRGYTF. The DNA of the CDR3 is TGTGCCAGCTCACCTTTGCACTCCGGGACAGGGGATCGCGGCTACACCTTC.

This clonotype has just a few counts. This rearrangement joins TRBV11-2 to TRBJ1-6, with D hard to call. Per the germline V gene, CDR1 is SGHAT and CDR2 is FQNNGV. The V and J ends lost 1 base and 10 bases respectively, with 14 bases between them. The CDR3 spans 15 residues. The CDR3 DNA reads TGTGCCAGCAGCTTAGGACCGTCGGGCGGCTCACCCCTCCACTTT. This translates into CASSLGPSGGSPLHF.

This clonotype was recorded a few times. The chain has TRBV4-3 and TRBJ2-7; 10 bases align to TRBD2. CDR1 and CDR2 (germline): LGHNA, YSLEER. The CDR3 totals 16 residues. V dropped 0 bases and J dropped 7; count of bases not matched to a gene: 9. The CDR3 protein is CASSQEIAGGASEQYF. DNA of the CDR3: TGCGCCAGCAGCCAAGAGATAGCGGGGGGCGCGAGTGAGCAGTACTTC.